These T cell receptor beta chains were read from a single sample in a study of blood T cell repertoires in COVID-19. Libraries were prepared by immunoSEQ multiplex PCR; TCRdb keeps only in-frame clonotypes and omits some of them. The data show some 370,000 clones, more than 75% seen once. Sequencing was done on a sample of peripheral blood. The receptors here all came from a woman aged 30 to 39 with COVID-19, enrolled during active disease. CDR3s include the opening cysteine and the closing phenylalanine or tryptophan. A D gene is named only where the DNA matches it firmly. Part of the rows lack a size; the others show once, few, many or a class for expanded clones.

V gene	clone size	D gene	J gene	CDR3 DNA	CDR3 protein
TRBV18	NA	TRBD1	TRBJ2-5	TGTGCCAGCTCACCAGGGACAGGGTCGGGTAAGACCCAGTACTTC	CASSPGTGSGKTQYF
TRBV6-6	NA	NA	TRBJ1-6	TGTGCCAGCAGCCAACAGGCGCCCTTGGGCAATTCACCCCTCCACTTT	CASSQQAPLGNSPLHF
TRBV4-1	NA	NA	TRBJ1-1	TGCGCCAGCAGCCAAGATAGCCCTAACACTGAAGCTTTCTTT	CASSQDSPNTEAFF
TRBV28	NA	TRBD1	TRBJ2-7	TGTGCCAGCAGTTTTGTACAGGGGGGACCCTACGAGCAGTACTTC	CASSFVQGGPYEQYF
TRBV27	NA	TRBD2	TRBJ2-3	TGTGCCAGCAGCTTCCGCCCTATACCGACTAGCGGGAGTTCAGATACGCAGTATTTT	CASSFRPIPTSGSSDTQYF
TRBV2	NA	NA	TRBJ1-1	TGTGCCAGCAGGGCGACATTTCTGAACACTGAAGCTTTCTTT	CASRATFLNTEAFF
TRBV20-1	NA	NA	TRBJ1-2	TGCAGTGCTAGATCACAGGTCGTGTGGACCTTC	CSARSQVVWTF
TRBV12-2	NA	NA	TRBJ2-7	TGTGCAAGTCGCTTAGGCGTACGTGGACAGGGAGTAGACGAGCAGTACTTC	CASRLGVRGQGVDEQYF
TRBV7-9	NA	NA	TRBJ2-7	TGTGCCAGCAGTCAGGGGAGCGGCCCCTACGAGCAGTACTTC	CASSQGSGPYEQYF
TRBV29-1	NA	NA	TRBJ1-4	TGCAGCTTTCTGGGGAGTACAACTAATGAAAAACTGTTTTTT	CSFLGSTTNEKLFF
TRBV2	few	TRBD2	TRBJ2-7	TGTGCCACCCGGACTAGCGGGTACGAGCAGTACTTC	CATRTSGYEQYF
TRBV19	NA	NA	TRBJ2-3	TGTGCCAGTAGTATCCAGGGTACAGATACGCAGTATTTT	CASSIQGTDTQYF
TRBV7-2	NA	NA	TRBJ2-1	TGTGCCAGCAGCAAAGGAGACTACCAAATCCCGCATGAGCAGTTCTTC	CASSKGDYQIPHEQFF
TRBV25-1	many	TRBD1	TRBJ1-1	TGTGCCAGCACCGGCTTGGACAGGGGGGGCACTGAAGCTTTCTTT	CASTGLDRGGTEAFF
TRBV6-4	NA	TRBD2	TRBJ2-1	TGTGCCAGCAGTGAAGCGGGAGAAGGCTACAATGAGCAGTTCTTC	CASSEAGEGYNEQFF
TRBV5-1	NA	TRBD1	TRBJ1-2	TGCGCCAGCAGCTTGGAAGGACAGGGCTTCTATGGCTACACCTTC	CASSLEGQGFYGYTF
TRBV5-1	NA	NA	TRBJ1-5	TGCGCCAGCAGCTTGGGAGGGCCATCGCAGCCCCAGCATTTT	CASSLGGPSQPQHF
TRBV9	NA	NA	TRBJ1-3	TGTGCCAGCAGCTCTGGAGGAACGGGGAACTCTGGAAACACCATATATTTT	CASSSGGTGNSGNTIYF
TRBV7-2	NA	NA	TRBJ2-3	TGTGCCAGCAGCTGGCCCAGGGGCACAGATACGCAGTATTTT	CASSWPRGTDTQYF
TRBV12-3/TRBV12-4	NA	NA	TRBJ2-7	TGTGCCAGCAGTCCCGGCTACGAGCAGTACTTC	CASSPGYEQYF
TRBV7-8	NA	NA	TRBJ1-2	TGTGCCAGCAGCTTAAGTCCCAGTGATTCTTATGGCTACACCTTC	CASSLSPSDSYGYTF
TRBV10-1	few	TRBD1	TRBJ1-3	TGCGCCAGCAGTGAGACCCGGGACAGAGCTGGAAACACCATATATTTT	CASSETRDRAGNTIYF
TRBV11-3	NA	TRBD2	TRBJ2-1	TGTGCCAGCAGCTTAGGGAGCGGGAGAACCTCCTACAATGAGCAGTTCTTC	CASSLGSGRTSYNEQFF
TRBV13	NA	TRBD2	TRBJ2-3	TGTGCCAGCAGCTCCACCCGGACTAGCGGGAGAGCAGATACGCAGTATTTT	CASSSTRTSGRADTQYF
TRBV5-1	NA	NA	TRBJ2-3	TGCGCCAGCAGCCGGCAGCCCGGGGGCACAGATACGCAGTATTTT	CASSRQPGGTDTQYF
TRBV9	NA	TRBD1	TRBJ1-5	TGTGCCAGCAGCCGGACAGGAGACAATCAGCCCCAGCATTTT	CASSRTGDNQPQHF
TRBV5-1	NA	TRBD1	TRBJ1-1	TGCGCCAGCAGCTTGGTTCACAGGGGTAACACTGAAGCTTTCTTT	CASSLVHRGNTEAFF
TRBV19	NA	TRBD1	TRBJ2-2	TGTGCCAGTAGAAGCCCCGGGACAGGGGTGACCGGGGAGCTGTTTTTT	CASRSPGTGVTGELFF
TRBV9	once	NA	TRBJ2-1	TGTGCCAGCAGCGTACCGGGACTGAATGAGCAGTTCTTC	CASSVPGLNEQFF
TRBV5-4	NA	NA	TRBJ2-3	TGTGCCAGCAGCTTGGTCGCGGAGCTACCAGATACGCAGTATTTT	CASSLVAELPDTQYF
TRBV15	NA	NA	TRBJ2-3	TGTGCCACCAGCAGAGACATCACAGATACGCAGTATTTT	CATSRDITDTQYF
TRBV12-3/TRBV12-4	NA	TRBD2	TRBJ2-3	TGTGCCATCCGTGGGGGGGGAGGTACGCAGTATTTT	CAIRGGGGTQYF
TRBV6-5	NA	TRBD2	TRBJ2-1	TGTGCCAGCAGTTCTAGCGGGAGAAGCTCCTACAATGAGCAGTTCTTC	CASSSSGRSSYNEQFF
TRBV18	once	TRBD1	TRBJ2-7	TGTGCCAGCTCACTAACGGGGACAGGGGAACACGAGCAGTACTTC	CASSLTGTGEHEQYF
TRBV4-3	NA	TRBD1	TRBJ2-7	TGCGCCAGCAGCCAAGATCTGGGACAGGAAGTACGTGGGCAGTACTTC	CASSQDLGQEVRGQYF
TRBV3-1/TRBV3-2	NA	NA	TRBJ1-2	TGTGCCAGCACCAGGGGAGAATTCTATGGCTACACCTTC	CASTRGEFYGYTF
TRBV4-1	NA	TRBD1	TRBJ1-1	TGCGCCAGCAGCCAGGAGGGACAGGGGTTCGCTGAAGCTTTCTTT	CASSQEGQGFAEAFF
TRBV2	NA	NA	TRBJ2-1	TGTGCCAGCAGTGCGGTTAACCCGGGACATAAGTACAATGAGCAGTTCTTC	CASSAVNPGHKYNEQFF
TRBV28	NA	NA	TRBJ2-2	TGTGCCAGCAGGAGCACCGGGGAGCTGTTTTTT	CASRSTGELFF
TRBV30	NA	TRBD1	TRBJ2-7	TGTGCCTGGAGTGCCTCCGGGACAGGGGGCCTGCAGTACTTC	CAWSASGTGGLQYF
TRBV7-6	NA	NA	TRBJ1-1	TGTGCCAGCAGCTTAGTAGGCAGAGGCACTGAAGCTTTCTTT	CASSLVGRGTEAFF
TRBV9	NA	TRBD1	TRBJ2-5	TGTGCCAGCAGCGTAGACCAGGGGGCAATCGAGACCCAGTACTTC	CASSVDQGAIETQYF
TRBV6-1	NA	NA	TRBJ1-5	TGTGCCAGCAGTGAAGCGTCTTATAGCAATCAGCCCCAGCATTTT	CASSEASYSNQPQHF
TRBV7-2	NA	TRBD1	TRBJ1-5	TGTGCCAGCAGTCGACAGGGAAATCAGCCCCAGCATTTT	CASSRQGNQPQHF
TRBV27	NA	NA	TRBJ2-7	TGTGCCAGCAGGGGGATGAGGGCCCACGAGCAGTACTTC	CASRGMRAHEQYF
TRBV5-1	NA	NA	TRBJ2-1	TGCGCCAGCAGCCCGGGACTCCACAATGAGCAGTTCTTC	CASSPGLHNEQFF
TRBV24-1	NA	TRBD1	TRBJ1-5	TGTGCCACCAGTGCCAAACCGGGACAGGGGGATCGGAGCAATCAGCCCCAGCATTTT	CATSAKPGQGDRSNQPQHF
TRBV14	once	NA	TRBJ1-5	TGTGCCAGCAGCCAAGAAAGGAGGACGGTGTATAGCAATCAGCCCCAGCATTTT	CASSQERRTVYSNQPQHF
TRBV2	few	NA	TRBJ2-7	TGTGCCAGCAGGGACTCGAACGAAGGCGAGCAGTACTTC	CASRDSNEGEQYF
TRBV4-2	once	NA	TRBJ1-3	TGTGCCAGCGGGCAGCCTGGAAACACCATATATTTT	CASGQPGNTIYF
TRBV7-9	NA	NA	TRBJ2-3	TGTGCCAGCAGCTCGACTTCTAGCACAGATACGCAGTATTTT	CASSSTSSTDTQYF
TRBV2	once	TRBD2	TRBJ2-3	TGTGCCAGCAATCCAGATAGCGGGAGAACAGATACGCAGTATTTT	CASNPDSGRTDTQYF
TRBV13	NA	NA	TRBJ2-1	TGTGCCAGCAGCTACGGGACTCGTTACAATGAGCAGTTCTTC	CASSYGTRYNEQFF
TRBV24-1	NA	NA	TRBJ2-3	TGTGCCACCAGTGATCCACAAGGACAGTCAACAGATACGCAGTATTTT	CATSDPQGQSTDTQYF
TRBV18	NA	NA	TRBJ2-7	TGTGCCAGCTCACCAGTTAGGGGGGGGGAGCAGTACTTC	CASSPVRGGEQYF
TRBV5-1	NA	TRBD2	TRBJ2-3	TGCGCCAGCAGCTTGGGGCATAGCGGGAGGGCCAGAGATACGCAGTATTTT	CASSLGHSGRARDTQYF
TRBV30	NA	TRBD1	TRBJ1-4	TGTGCCTGGAGTCAATACAGGGGGAGCGAAAAACTGTTTTTT	CAWSQYRGSEKLFF